This T cell receptor (beta chain) was identified during a study of regulatory T cells in long-lasting Graves disease. Germline V gene data show CDR1 as LNHDA and CDR2 as SQIVND (reference sequence). This CDR3 contains 16 residues. Sample time point: newly diagnosed GD, antithyroid drugs for less than 3 months. Making the TCR library involved RNA that had been extracted from PBMCs. Building the TCR beta libraries relied on iRepertoire HTBI primers, and CDR3 regions underwent Arm-PCR. Each CDR3 protein is one row after TCRdb ran MiXCR on the multiplex PCR reads. The sample carries 250,000 to 300,000 distinct CDR3 sequences, about 20% recorded once. In the case of this clonotype: This may arise from a read error, as a much more abundant clone is one base away.

The sample was also reused in another study, on T cells in Graves' hyperthyroidism and ophthalmopathy.

The sequence was collected from a woman in her twenties or thirties with Graves disease. The sample was peripheral blood mononuclear cells (PBMCs), taken at new diagnosis, from a patient treated with antithyroid drugs. This rearrangement joins TRBV19 to TRBJ2-1; 7 nucleotides align to TRBD2. The CDR3: CASSTRTGGSYNGQFF. CDR3 DNA sequence: TGTGCCAGTAGTACGAGGACGGGAGGCTCCTACAATGGGCAGTTCTTC.